This T cell receptor beta chain was found in a study of vaccination and CD4 T cells after COVID-19. Background on the study: The convalescents comprised six males and four females, two of them Hispanic.

Notes on this clonotype: As yet, its antigen is unknown.

The CDR3 totals 15 residues. Germline loops: CDR1 SGHTA, CDR2 FQGNSA. J gave up 2 bases and V 5 bases, and 2 bases lay outside the gene matches. Treatment of the sample: approximately 9-day PBMC culture with coronavirus spike peptide pools or control peptides (ViraFEST assay). CD4+ T cells that had been cultured provided DNA sequenced with the Oncomine TCR Beta short-read assay. A single record per CDR3 protein comes from TCRdb applying MiXCR to the PCR reads. The table shows about 14,000 distinct CDR3 sequences, with over 45% occurring only once. Sequencing used CD4+ T cells from blood, cultured in vitro, obtained before SARS-CoV-2 vaccination. This chain joins TRBV7-2 and TRBJ2-7; 14 positions match TRBD2. The receptor was isolated from a human donor who had recovered from COVID-19. The CDR3 loop is CASSPGLAGAYEQYF. CDR3 DNA: TGTGCCAGCAGCCCGGGACTAGCGGGGGCCTACGAGCAGTACTTC.